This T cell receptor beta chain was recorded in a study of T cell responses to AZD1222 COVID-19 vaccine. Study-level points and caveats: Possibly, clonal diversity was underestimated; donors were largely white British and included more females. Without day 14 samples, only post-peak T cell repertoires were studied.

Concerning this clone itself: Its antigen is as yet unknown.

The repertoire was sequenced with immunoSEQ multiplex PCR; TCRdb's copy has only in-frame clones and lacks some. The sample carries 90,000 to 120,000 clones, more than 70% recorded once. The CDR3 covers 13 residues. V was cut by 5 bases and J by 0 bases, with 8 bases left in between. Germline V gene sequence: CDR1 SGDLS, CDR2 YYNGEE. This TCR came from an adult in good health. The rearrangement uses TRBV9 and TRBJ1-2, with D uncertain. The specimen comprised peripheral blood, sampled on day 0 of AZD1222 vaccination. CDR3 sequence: CASRPRANYGYTF. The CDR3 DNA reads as TGTGCCAGCAGGCCCCGAGCTAACTATGGCTACACCTTC.